This TCR beta chain emerged from a study of memory CD4+ T cells and cytomegalovirus serostatus. The wider study: Donors were healthy Belgian adults, 9 or 10 CMV seropositive and approximately 23 seronegative.

CDR3 size: 17 residues. J gave up 9 bases and V 0 bases, and 9 bases lay outside the gene matches. Germline CDR1 is MNHNS and CDR2 is SASEGT. This clone was observed a few times. Assay: immunoSEQ multiplex PCR; the TCRdb copy retains only in-frame clones and omits some. The sample holds about 57,000 clones, around 85% seen once. The sort gate was single viable CD3+CD4+CD8-CD45RO+ cells for memory CD4+ T cells. Positive selection with CD4 microbeads enriched total CD4+ T cells. The chain carries TRBV6-1 and TRBJ1-6; TRBD1 aligns across 9 bases. The sequence derives from an adult in good health and CMV-seronegative. Sequenced material: memory CD4+ T cells from blood. CDR3: CASSEAETGGASSPLHF. The DNA of the CDR3 is TGTGCCAGCAGTGAAGCGGAAACAGGGGGCGCGAGTTCACCCCTCCACTTT.